A selection of T cell receptor beta chains follows, all from one sample in a study of blood T cell repertoires in COVID-19. Here immunoSEQ multiplex PCR was the method, and the copy in TCRdb shows in-frame clones only, minus some. The sample contains approximately 160,000 clones, about 90% of which appear only once. Sequenced input: PBMCs or T cells enriched from blood (not recorded which). The receptors originated from a woman aged 50 to 60 who had recovered from COVID-19. The conserved cysteine and the conserved F or W are not part of the CDR3 here.

J gene	V gene	CDR3 protein
TRBJ1-1	TRBV7-2	ASSLVAHPNTEAF
TRBJ2-7	TRBV6-5	ASTGFSYEQY
TRBJ2-7	TRBV30	AWMVGTGARKQY
TRBJ1-2	TRBV4-1	ASSYGGYGYT
TRBJ2-5	TRBV18	ASSLGLAGVGETQY
TRBJ1-4	TRBV6-5	ASSSAATNEKLF
TRBJ2-1	TRBV6-5	ASTWEGLNEQF
TRBJ2-1	TRBV7-8	ASSLSGSYNEQF
TRBJ1-1	TRBV7-9	ASRGQGNTEAF
TRBJ2-1	TRBV27	ASSPRRDYSYNEQF